This TCR beta chain was retrieved from a study of shared clonotypes between healthy human individuals. Notes on the study in general: Only blood was sampled; tissue repertoires likely differ. Estimated richness values were generally larger in naive subsets than in memory subsets.

CDR1 SGHTA and CDR2 FQGNSA come from the germline V gene. CDR3 length: 13 residues. V was trimmed by 5 bases and J by 7 bases, leaving 14 bases between them. The healthy adult donors were HIV-negative and reported no recent acute infections or vaccinations. For this clone: What it binds is not known.

The data were produced by immunoSEQ multiplex PCR, yet TCRdb's version contains in-frame clones alone and is incomplete. The table includes some 1,100,000 clones, about 80% detected once. This TCR was sampled from a man younger than 30 in good health. Some clones in this sample may be carry-over from other donors' samples. J is TRBJ2-5 and V is TRBV7-2; D ambiguous. Sequencing was done on a sample of memory CD4+ T cells from PBMCs. As to subset: CD45RA-negative fraction. The CDR3 loop reads CASSPDRGGTQYF. CDR3 DNA: TGTGCCAGCAGCCCCGACCGAGGTGGGACCCAGTACTTC.